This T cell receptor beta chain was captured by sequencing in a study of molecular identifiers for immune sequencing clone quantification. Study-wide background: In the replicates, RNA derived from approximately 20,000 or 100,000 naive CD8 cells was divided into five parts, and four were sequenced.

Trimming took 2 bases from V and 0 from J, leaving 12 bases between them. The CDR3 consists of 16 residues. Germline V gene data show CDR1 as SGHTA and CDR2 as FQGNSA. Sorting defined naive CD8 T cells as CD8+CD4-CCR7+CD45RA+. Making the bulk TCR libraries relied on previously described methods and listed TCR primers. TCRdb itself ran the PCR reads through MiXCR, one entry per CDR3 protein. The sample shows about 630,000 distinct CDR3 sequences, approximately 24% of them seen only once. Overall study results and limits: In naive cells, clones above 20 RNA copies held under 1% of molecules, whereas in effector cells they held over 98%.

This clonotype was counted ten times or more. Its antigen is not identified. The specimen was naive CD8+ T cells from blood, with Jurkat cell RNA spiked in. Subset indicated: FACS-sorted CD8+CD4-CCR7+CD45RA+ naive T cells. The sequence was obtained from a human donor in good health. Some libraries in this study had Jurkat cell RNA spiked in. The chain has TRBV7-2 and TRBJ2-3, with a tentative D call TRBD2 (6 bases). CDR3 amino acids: CASSLIQRVSTDTQYF. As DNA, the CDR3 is TGTGCCAGCAGCTTAATACAGCGGGTCAGCACAGATACGCAGTATTTT.